This T cell receptor beta chain emerged from a study of T cells after yellow fever vaccination. In its sample, this clonotype was seen a few times. Each CDR3 protein gets one entry after TCRdb re-called the 5' RACE reads with MiXCR. The data hold some 340,000 distinct CDR3 sequences, with roughly 3.9% observed a single time. The CDR3 is 17 amino acids. Between the trimmed V and J ends, which lost 4 bases and 0 bases, there was a span of 17 bases. CDR1 is MDHEN and CDR2 is SYDVKM in the germline V gene. Sequenced material: PBMCs, taken 5 days after the yellow fever booster vaccination. This sequence originates from a man between 18 and 29 years old who received the YFV17D yellow fever vaccine. V usage is TRBV28 and J usage is TRBJ2-3; D call uncertain. In nucleotides, the CDR3 is TGTGCCAGCAGTTCGACATCGTTCACCTCTAGCACAGATACGCAGTATTTT. It specifies CASSSTSFTSSTDTQYF.